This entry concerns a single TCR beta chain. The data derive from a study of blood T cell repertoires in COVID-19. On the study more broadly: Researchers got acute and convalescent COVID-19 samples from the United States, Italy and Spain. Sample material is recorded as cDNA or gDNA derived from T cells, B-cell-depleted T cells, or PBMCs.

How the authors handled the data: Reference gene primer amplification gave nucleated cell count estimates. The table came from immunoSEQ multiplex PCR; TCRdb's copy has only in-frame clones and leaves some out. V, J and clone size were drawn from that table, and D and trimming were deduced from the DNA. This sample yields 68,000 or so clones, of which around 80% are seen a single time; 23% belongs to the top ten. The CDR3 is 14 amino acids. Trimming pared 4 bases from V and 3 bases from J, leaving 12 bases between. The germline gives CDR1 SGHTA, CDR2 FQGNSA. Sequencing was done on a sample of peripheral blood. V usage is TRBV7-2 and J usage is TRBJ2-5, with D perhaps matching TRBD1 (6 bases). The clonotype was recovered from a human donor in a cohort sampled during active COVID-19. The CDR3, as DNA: TGTGCCAGCAGCTCGCAGGGGACAAAAGAGACCCAGTACTTC. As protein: CASSSQGTKETQYF.